This TCR beta chain was identified in a study of vaccination and CD4 T cells after COVID-19. Whole-study results and caveats: In convalescent patients, a median approximately 83% of post-vaccine SARS-CoV-2-reactive clones appeared only after vaccination.

Sequenced with the Oncomine TCR Beta short-read assay was DNA taken from cultured CD4+ T cells. TCRdb itself ran the PCR reads through MiXCR, one entry per CDR3 protein. The table includes approximately 5,400 distinct CDR3 sequences, about three fifths detected once. As to this clonotype: Its specificity is unknown.

Treatment denoted: approximately nine-day PBMC culture with coronavirus spike peptide pools or control peptides (ViraFEST assay). Gathering of the CD4+ T cells, from the unexposed donor, took place before the COVID-19 pandemic (2011-2018). Via ViraFEST, peptide pools expanded antigen-specific T cells before TCR sequencing. Fresh medium (containing IL-2) replaced half the medium on days 3 and 7. The ends were cut back, 4 bases at V and 1 base at J, with 11 bases in the middle. This CDR3 is built from 14 residues. The germline V gene has CDR1 SGDLS and CDR2 YYNGEE. The material sequenced was CD4+ T cells from blood, cultured in vitro. The receptor was isolated from a human donor in good health. The chain uses TRBV9 and TRBJ1-1, with no clear D. In nucleotides, the CDR3 is TGTGCCAGCAGCCCACCGGCCCAGAACACTGAAGCTTTCTTT. Protein sequence: CASSPPAQNTEAFF.